One sample yielded the 23 T cell receptor beta chains listed below, sequenced in a study of blood T cells in healthy people across ages. A J-beta primer mix and a sample-barcoded 5' primer were used in a second PCR of about 7 to 12 cycles. One entry per CDR3 protein, called by TCRdb with MiXCR from the 5' RACE reads. The data contain roughly 410,000 distinct CDR3 sequences, approximately 51% of them seen just once; the ten biggest clones take up about 54%. Source material: blood. These receptors originate from a man aged 55 to 70 in good health.

Regarding this clonotype: With a much larger clone just one base away, this may be a read error. The V call is TRBV11-2, the J call TRBJ2-5, with D tentatively TRBD1 (6 bases). The end of the DNA fits TRBJ2-7 better, so the J call may be wrong. CDR3 length: 18 amino acids. The V gene's germline CDR1 is SGHAT and CDR2 FQNNGV. CDR3 nucleotides: TGTGCCAGCAGCTCCCTAAACCGCCTGCGAGGACAGACCTCCGAGCAGTACTTC. Its protein product is CASSSLNRLRGQTSEQYF.

The genes are TRBV19 and TRBJ2-4, with D perhaps matching TRBD1 (6 bases). This CDR3 region has 15 residues. From germline, CDR1 is LNHDA and CDR2 SQIVND (reference sequence). Trimming left V 4 bases short and J 6 bases short, with 16 bases between. The CDR3, as DNA: TGTGCCAGTAGTAGGCAACAGGGTCGGGGAAACATTCAGTACTTC. Protein: CASSRQQGRGNIQYF.

Turning to this clonotype: Compared with germline, one end of the junction differs, possibly owing to a read error. The rearrangement joins TRBV5-1 to TRBJ2-5; TRBD2 might be the D (6 bases). The CDR3 totals 13 residues. Germline values: CDR1 SGHRS, CDR2 YFSETQ. The CDR3 nucleotides read TGTGCCAGCAGCCCCGGGGGCCAAGAGACCCAGTACTTC. As protein: CASSPGGQETQYF.

This clonotype was seen only once. This chain uses TRBV6-1 with TRBJ2-4; the D is unclear. Germline V gene lookup returns CDR1 MNHNS and CDR2 SASEGT. The CDR3 spans 14 residues. Between the trimmed V and J ends, which lost 8 bases and 6 bases, there was a span of 17 bases. In DNA, the CDR3 is TGTGCCAGCCATACAGTTGCTGCAAGAAACATTCAGTACTTC. The encoded protein is CASHTVAARNIQYF.

The chain couples TRBV14 to TRBJ2-7; D unresolved. The CDR3 runs to 12 residues. Germline V lookup: CDR1 SGHDN, CDR2 FVKESK. V was shortened by 10 bases and J by 0 bases, with 10 bases between the two germline ends. Here the CDR3 reads CATGVSSYEQYF. The CDR3 DNA reads as TGTGCCACCGGTGTCAGCTCCTACGAGCAGTACTTC.

V gene TRBV5-6 combines with J gene TRBJ2-1; 8 bases match TRBD2. The CDR3 has 13 amino acids. Germline trimming cut 6 bases from V and 9 bases from J; bases unmatched to any gene: 8. CDR1 is SGHDT, CDR2 YYEEEE, per germline. The CDR3 loop reads CASIGGGYREQFF. In DNA, the CDR3 is TGTGCCAGCATCGGGGGGGGGTATCGTGAGCAGTTCTTC.

In this sample, this clonotype turned up a few times. The V and J genes are TRBV5-1 and TRBJ1-2; perhaps TRBD1 as D (5 bases). Trimming left V 0 bases short and J 2 bases short, with 8 bases between. The CDR3 is 14 amino acids. CDR1 and CDR2 from the germline V gene are SGHRS and YFSETQ. In DNA, the CDR3 is TGCGCCAGCAGCTTGGATGGGGCCAACTATGGCTACACCTTC. Amino acid sequence: CASSLDGANYGYTF.

About this clonotype itself: A clone one base away is much larger, so this may be a read error. The chain employs TRBV20-1 and TRBJ2-7; D possibly corresponds to TRBD1 (6 bases). V shed 3 bases and J shed 0 bases, with 12 bases lying between them. Germline values: CDR1 DFQATT, CDR2 SNEGSKA (reference sequence). The CDR3 spans 14 residues. CDR3 sequence (DNA): TGCAGTGCTAGGTCGGACAGTTGCTCCTACGAGCAGTACTTC. Protein sequence: CSARSDSCSYEQYF.

This clonotype appeared many times. The V gene is TRBV20-1, the J gene TRBJ2-5; TRBD2 matches 7 bases. Germline assignment: CDR1 DFQATT and CDR2 SNEGSKA (reference sequence). CDR3 length: 13 amino acids. V shed 2 bases and J 2 bases; nucleotides not matched to a gene: 2. DNA of the CDR3: TGCAGTGCTAGACCACTAGCGCAAGAGACCCAGTACTTC. Residues: CSARPLAQETQYF.

The chain is built from TRBV20-1 and TRBJ1-1; D uncertain. V was pared by 3 bases and J by 4 bases, with 12 bases between. The CDR3 has 13 amino acids. The germline CDR1 and CDR2 sequences are DFQATT and SNEGSKA (reference sequence). CDR3 in DNA: TGCAGTGCTAGTGAGGTACTCGGCACTGAAGCTTTCTTT. Its protein is CSASEVLGTEAFF.

This chain joins TRBV18 and TRBJ2-7; a possible D gene is TRBD1 (5 bases). V was trimmed by 3 bases and J by 2 bases, leaving 11 bases between them. The CDR3 loop spans 14 amino acids. Germline assignment: CDR1 KGHSH and CDR2 LQKENI. CDR3 protein: CASSPDRQTYEQYF. CDR3 bases: TGTGCCAGCTCACCTGACCGACAGACCTACGAGCAGTACTTC. Variable domain in full (rest from reference TRBV18 and TRBJ2-7): NAGVMQNPRHLVRRRGQEARLRCSPMKGHSHVYWYRQLPEEGLKFMVYLQKENIIDESGMPKERFSAEFPKEGPSILRIQQVVRGDSAAYFCASSPDRQTYEQYFGPGTRLTVT.

The chain combines TRBV3-1 with TRBJ1-2; D not resolved. V dropped 1 base and J dropped 9 bases, with 6 bases sitting between them. The germline CDR1 and CDR2 sequences are LGHDT and YNNKEL (reference sequence). The CDR3 is made up of 11 amino acids. CDR3 coding DNA: TGTGCCAGCAGCCAAGCAGCAAGCTACACCTTC. Protein: CASSQAASYTF.

This clonotype was counted only a few times. The V and J genes are TRBV20-1 and TRBJ2-5, with 7 positions matching TRBD1. The V gene's germline CDR1 is DFQATT and CDR2 SNEGSKA (reference sequence). This CDR3 is 13 amino acids long. J gave up 6 bases and V 3 bases, and 7 bases lay outside the gene matches. The DNA of the CDR3 is TGCAGTGCTAGGGTTACGAGGGGGCAGACCCAGTACTTC. This sequence encodes CSARVTRGQTQYF.

The gene calls are TRBV18 and TRBJ2-7; a weak D match, TRBD2 (5 bases). V gave up 3 bases and J gave up 6 bases, with 12 bases separating them. The CDR3 contains 13 residues. Germline CDR1 KGHSH, CDR2 LQKENI. The CDR3 reads CASSPTDGVEQYF. CDR3 sequence (DNA): TGTGCCAGCTCACCGACTGACGGGGTCGAGCAGTACTTC.

This chain's CDR3 is CASSLGATFGELFF. CDR3 nucleotides: TGTGCCAGCAGTTTAGGGGCGACTTTCGGGGAGCTGTTTTTT. The V and J genes are TRBV12-3 or TRBV12-4 and TRBJ2-2; D is unresolved. V was cut by 1 base and J by 7 bases, with 10 bases left in between. This CDR3 is 14 amino acids long.

This clonotype was counted only a few times. This chain connects TRBV27 to TRBJ2-7; TRBD2 agrees at 10 bases. Germline V gene data show CDR1 as MNHEY and CDR2 as SMNVEV (reference sequence). The V segment lost 5 bases and the J segment 6 bases; nucleotides outside the gene matches: 10. The CDR3 contains 15 residues. CDR3 DNA: TGTGCCAGCAGTACACGAGCGGGAGGGCCGGTCGAGCAGTACTTC. Protein sequence: CASSTRAGGPVEQYF.

The genes are TRBV7-2 and TRBJ1-4, with 9 bases matching TRBD1. The germline gives CDR1 SGHTA, CDR2 FQGNSA. This CDR3 has 15 residues. The junction had 3 bases not matched to a gene; V was cut back by 1 base and J by 6 bases. CDR3 amino acids: CASSLGGTGHEKLFF. CDR3 sequence (DNA): TGTGCCAGCAGCTTAGGGGGGACAGGGCATGAAAAACTGTTTTTT. Variable domain in full (rest from reference TRBV7-2 and TRBJ1-4): GAGVSQSPSNKVTEKGKDVELRCDPISGHTALYWYRQSLGQGLEFLIYFQGNSAPDKSGLPSDRFSAERTGGSVSTLTIQRTQQEDSAVYLCASSLGGTGHEKLFFGSGTQLSVL.

The V and J genes are TRBV7-2 and TRBJ2-5; D unresolved. Trimming took 4 bases from V and 0 from J, leaving 12 bases between them. CDR1 and CDR2 (germline): SGHTA, FQGNSA. The CDR3 spans 15 residues. CDR3 amino acids: CASSSHQVYQETQYF. The CDR3 DNA sequence: TGTGCCAGCAGCTCACACCAGGTGTACCAAGAGACCCAGTACTTC.

This clonotype appeared a few times. The V gene is TRBV7-8, the J gene TRBJ2-1; 7 bases map to TRBD2. Unmatched junction bases numbered 4, after V lost 2 bases and J lost 0 bases. CDR1 SGHVS and CDR2 FQNEAQ come from the germline V gene. The CDR3 totals 16 residues. The DNA for the CDR3 is TGTGCCAGCAGCTTAATTCGCGGGAGCTCCTACAATGAGCAGTTCTTC. Translating it yields CASSLIRGSSYNEQFF.

This rearrangement joins TRBV24-1 to TRBJ2-5; TRBD1 aligns across 8 bases. The V and J ends lost 5 bases and 13 bases, in that order; junction bases with no gene match: 23. This CDR3 contains 17 residues. Germline V CDR1 and CDR2: KGHDR, SFDVKD. The DNA of the CDR3 is TGTGCCACCAGTGGCGGACAGGGTTTAGGGGCTAGTAATGAGCGGTACTTC. It codes for CATSGGQGLGASNERYF.

The chain combines TRBV5-6 with TRBJ2-5; TRBD1 is a possible D gene (5 bases). This CDR3 is built from 13 residues. The V end was cut by 4 bases, the J end by 2 bases, with 9 bases between. Looked up from germline, CDR1 is SGHDT and CDR2 is YYEEEE. The chain's CDR3 is CASSPQGQETQYF. CDR3 in DNA: TGTGCCAGCAGCCCCCAGGGTCAAGAGACCCAGTACTTC.

This clonotype was counted many times. The chain uses TRBV4-3 and TRBJ1-2; 9 bases are a match to TRBD1. The V segment lost 4 bases and the J segment 8 bases; nucleotides outside the gene matches: 2. The CDR3 has 12 residues. Germline loops: CDR1 LGHNA, CDR2 YSLEER. The CDR3 nucleotides read TGCGCCAGCAGCCCCACAGGGGGCGGCTACACCTTC. Translation: CASSPTGGGYTF.

The chain has TRBV2 and TRBJ2-5; 8 bases map to TRBD1. The CDR3 contains 13 residues. The ends lost 6 bases at V and 3 bases at J; junction bases unmatched: 3. Germline CDR1 SNHLY, CDR2 FYNNEI. The CDR3: CASRPGGKETQYF. CDR3 DNA sequence: TGTGCCAGCAGGCCAGGGGGCAAAGAGACCCAGTACTTC. The full variable domain, in which reference TRBV2 and TRBJ2-5 provide the parts outside the CDR3, is EPEVTQTPSHQVTQMGQEVILRCVPISNHLYFYWYRQILGQKVEFLVSFYNNEISEKSEIFDDQFSVERPDGSNFTLKIRSTKLEDSAMYFCASRPGGKETQYFGPGTRLLVL.